Presented here are 24 T cell receptor beta chains from one specimen sequenced in a study of shared T cell receptors in the human thymus. The protocol was immunoSEQ multiplex PCR, while the TCRdb copy is restricted to in-frame clones and leaves out a portion. The sample lists 720,000 or so clones; roughly 85% were seen once. The sample also formed part of further work on human thymus T cells.

The specimen sequenced was thymocytes. The receptors were sampled from a girl under three years old with a congenital heart defect.

The rearrangement links TRBV5-4 to TRBJ1-3, with a tentative D call TRBD1 (5 bases). Germline V gene sequence: CDR1 SGHNT, CDR2 YYREEE (reference sequence). With 0 bases removed from V and 0 bases from J, the gap between germline ends came to 13 bases. CDR3 length equals 17 residues. CDR3 loop: CASSLEAGRISGNTIYF. Written as DNA, the CDR3 is TGTGCCAGCAGCTTGGAAGCGGGACGGATCTCTGGAAACACCATATATTTT.

This clone came up a few times. The chain is built from TRBV29-1 and TRBJ1-1, with 8 bases identical to TRBD1. This CDR3 has 14 amino acids. The germline V gene encodes CDR1 SQVTM and CDR2 ANQGSEA. Trimming removed 7 bases from V and 1 base from J; junction bases left unmatched: 8. CDR3 loop: CSAGWGQENTEAFF. The DNA of the CDR3 is TGCAGCGCCGGATGGGGACAGGAGAACACTGAAGCTTTCTTT.

The chain is built from TRBV10-3 and TRBJ1-1, with 9 bases identical to TRBD1. This CDR3 spans 14 amino acids. Per germline, CDR1 ENHRY and CDR2 SYGVKD. Trimming at V came to 6 bases and at J to 7 bases, leaving 9 bases not matched to a gene. CDR3 residues: CAIRPGQGRGEAFF. The CDR3 DNA is TGTGCCATCAGACCGGGACAGGGACGGGGTGAAGCTTTCTTT.

The chain links TRBV5-1 to TRBJ1-2; D gene ambiguous. The CDR3 is made up of 19 amino acids. The germline V and J ends were trimmed by 0 bases and 2 bases, with 23 bases remaining between them. CDR1 is SGHRS and CDR2 is YFSETQ in the germline V gene. The CDR3: CASSLDLRRDNIPNYGYTF. The CDR3 DNA is TGCGCCAGCAGCTTGGATCTGCGCAGAGACAACATTCCAAACTATGGCTACACCTTC.

The V call is TRBV7-9, the J call TRBJ2-7; no clear D. The CDR3 contains 16 residues. The germline V gene has CDR1 SEHNR and CDR2 FQNEAQ (reference sequence). V gave up 5 bases and J gave up 0 bases, with 17 bases separating them. The CDR3 DNA reads as TGTGCCAGCAGCCACGTCCGAAACAGAAGCTCCTACGAGCAGTACTTC. Its protein is CASSHVRNRSSYEQYF.

The chain is built from TRBV5-1 and TRBJ1-2; weak D call: TRBD1 (5 bases). V was trimmed by 0 bases and J by 0 bases, leaving 12 bases between them. The CDR3 sequence is 16 residues long. The germline V gene has CDR1 SGHRS and CDR2 YFSETQ. CDR3 sequence: CASSLVRGETNYGYTF. The CDR3 nucleotides read TGCGCCAGCAGCTTGGTCCGGGGGGAGACTAACTATGGCTACACCTTC.

This clone was recorded only once. CDR3 protein: CASSQDMTGYGETQYF. Written as DNA, the CDR3 is TGTGCCAGCAGCCAAGATATGACAGGGTACGGTGAGACCCAGTACTTC. The chain uses TRBV14 and TRBJ2-5, with 7 positions matching TRBD1. J lost 5 bases, V lost 0 bases, and 9 bases had no gene match. CDR3 length: 16 residues. CDR1 and CDR2 (germline): SGHDN, FVKESK.

The chain joins TRBV19 to TRBJ2-5; no firm D call. V dropped 5 bases and J dropped 6 bases, with 22 bases sitting between them. The CDR3 totals 16 residues. Per the germline V gene, CDR1 is LNHDA and CDR2 is SQIVND (reference sequence). The CDR3 bases are TGTGCCAGTAGTCCTCAAGCGAATGGCCTCCCCAAGACCCAGTACTTC. Translated, it gives CASSPQANGLPKTQYF.

The chain links TRBV15 to TRBJ2-5; the match to TRBD1 covers 7 bases. The trim removed 2 bases at V and 5 bases at J, leaving 20 bases unmatched. Germline V gene sequence: CDR1 LNHNV, CDR2 YYDKDF (reference sequence). The CDR3 is 19 amino acids. The chain's CDR3 is CATSRTYAQGPPVRETQYF. For the CDR3, the DNA is TGTGCCACCAGCAGAACCTACGCACAGGGGCCCCCCGTCCGGGAGACCCAGTACTTC.

J is TRBJ1-4 and V is TRBV7-2, with D unresolved. The CDR3 loop spans 13 amino acids. Trimming pared 5 bases from V and 8 bases from J, leaving 12 bases between. Germline values: CDR1 SGHTA, CDR2 FQGNSA. The CDR3: CASSPRLEEKLFF. The CDR3 DNA is TGTGCCAGCAGCCCCCGGCTAGAGGAAAAACTGTTTTTT.

Notes on this clone: Within the sample, other DNA sequences also encode this same CDR3. The chain joins TRBV20-1 to TRBJ2-1; unclear D gene. There are 10 residues in the CDR3. The V end lost 3 bases, the J end lost 9 bases, and 6 bases lay between the germline ends. The germline V gene encodes CDR1 DFQATT and CDR2 SNEGSKA (reference sequence). This CDR3 is CSASSGEQFF. The CDR3 DNA follows: TGCAGTGCTAGTTCCGGTGAGCAGTTCTTC.

The chain employs TRBV5-1 and TRBJ1-1; D may be TRBD1 (6 bases). Germline lookup yields CDR1 SGHRS and CDR2 YFSETQ. Trimming left V 0 bases short and J 5 bases short, with 14 bases between. The CDR3 runs 15 residues. Here the CDR3 reads CASSLARGGGTEAFF. For the CDR3, the DNA is TGCGCCAGCAGCTTGGCGAGAGGGGGAGGGACTGAAGCTTTCTTT.

Only a few counts were recorded for this clone. The chain is built from TRBV28 and TRBJ1-6; TRBD1 agrees at 10 bases. Germline values: CDR1 MDHEN, CDR2 SYDVKM. V gave up 1 base and J gave up 5 bases; unmatched junction bases: 8. The CDR3 is 18 amino acids. The CDR3 DNA reads as TGTGCCAGCAGTTTATTCCGGTCCGGACAGGGGGATAATTCACCCCTCCACTTT. Residues: CASSLFRSGQGDNSPLHF.

V gene TRBV5-6 combines with J gene TRBJ2-5; D unresolved. Germline lookup yields CDR1 SGHDT and CDR2 YYEEEE. V lost 0 bases to trimming and J lost 2 bases, with 8 bases between them. The CDR3 length is 14 residues. CDR3 sequence reads: CASSLAVRQETQYF. The CDR3 DNA reads TGTGCCAGCAGCTTGGCCGTCAGACAAGAGACCCAGTACTTC.

The chain combines TRBV27 with TRBJ2-3; 7 bases agree with TRBD1. The CDR3 consists of 17 residues. Trimming cost V 5 bases and J 5 bases; bases outside gene matches: 16. CDR1 and CDR2 from the germline V gene are MNHEY and SMNVEV (reference sequence). The CDR3: CASSQTRRQGCRDTQYF. CDR3 in DNA: TGTGCCAGCAGTCAGACGAGGCGACAGGGTTGTAGAGATACGCAGTATTTT.

On this clone itself: An end of the junction differs from the germline gene, which may be a read error. This chain connects TRBV14 to TRBJ1-2; no firm D call. The CDR3 runs 14 residues. Per germline, CDR1 SGHDN and CDR2 FVKESK. For the CDR3, the DNA is TGTGCCAGCAGCCAAGAAGAGGACGGGAGGCGCGAGCTCTTC. This gives the protein CASSQEEDGRRELF.

The chain employs TRBV27 and TRBJ1-6, with 9 bases identical to TRBD1. Germline-derived CDR1 and CDR2 are MNHEY and SMNVEV (reference sequence). V lost 6 bases, J lost 5 bases, and 5 bases stayed unmatched. The CDR3 runs 15 residues. CDR3 DNA: TGTGCCAGCAGGGGGACAGGGAGACATAATTCACCCCTCCACTTT. Translation gives CASRGTGRHNSPLHF.

This clone was detected only a few times. The chain has TRBV20-1 and TRBJ1-1; no clear D gene. CDR1 and CDR2 from the germline V gene are DFQATT and SNEGSKA (reference sequence). V was cut by 6 bases and J by 1 base, with 6 bases left in between. The CDR3 is 11 residues long. The CDR3 DNA reads TGCAGTGCCGCGAAGAACACTGAAGCTTTCTTT. Its translation is CSAAKNTEAFF.

This rearrangement joins TRBV15 to TRBJ1-2; TRBD1 might be the D (5 bases). Trimming removed 0 bases at V and 6 bases at J, with 11 bases between. Germline V gene lookup returns CDR1 LNHNV and CDR2 YYDKDF (reference sequence). The CDR3 consists of 14 residues. This CDR3 reads CATSRDRQRNGYTF. DNA of the CDR3: TGTGCCACCAGCAGAGATCGACAGAGAAATGGCTACACCTTC.

The table lists this clone with a count of one. J is TRBJ1-2 and V is TRBV2; possibly TRBD1 for D (6 bases). The V and J ends lost 4 bases and 4 bases respectively, with 19 bases between them. The CDR3 runs 16 residues. CDR1 is SNHLY and CDR2 is FYNNEI in the germline V gene. CDR3 in amino acids: CASSGGGTLYFYGYTF. CDR3 nucleotide sequence: TGTGCCAGCAGTGGGGGTGGGACACTCTACTTCTATGGCTACACCTTC.

The chain joins TRBV5-4 to TRBJ1-1; possible D gene TRBD1, 5 bases. Germline-derived CDR1 and CDR2 are SGHNT and YYREEE (reference sequence). This CDR3 region has 16 residues. V was clipped by 0 bases and J by 0 bases, with 12 bases between them. Here the CDR3 DNA reads TGTGCCAGCAGCTTGGTGGGGAGGGGTATGAACACTGAAGCTTTCTTT. Amino acids: CASSLVGRGMNTEAFF.

V and J are TRBV19 and TRBJ2-5; 8 bases fit TRBD1. This CDR3 is 18 amino acids long. With V trimmed by 0 bases and J by 8 bases, 17 bases remained unmatched. Germline assignment: CDR1 LNHDA and CDR2 SQIVND (reference sequence). The DNA for the CDR3 is TGTGCCAGTAGTATAGATCTCGACAGGGGTAGGACTATAAGCACCCAGTACTTC. Translating gives CASSIDLDRGRTISTQYF.

As to this clone: This specimen includes other DNA sequences encoding the same CDR3. The chain carries TRBV20-1 and TRBJ1-1; D might be TRBD1 (5 bases). V was shortened by 3 bases and J by 5 bases, with 7 bases between the two germline ends. Germline V gene data show CDR1 as DFQATT and CDR2 as SNEGSKA (reference sequence). The CDR3 runs to 11 residues. The CDR3 here is CSASGGTEAFF. CDR3 DNA sequence: TGCAGTGCTAGCGGGGGAACTGAAGCTTTCTTT.

This clone was recorded once. The chain recombines TRBV5-5 with TRBJ2-3, with 8 bases fitting TRBD1. The CDR3 has 14 residues. Trimming removed 4 bases from V and 5 bases from J; junction bases left unmatched: 6. Germline V lookup: CDR1 SGHKS, CDR2 YYEKEE (reference sequence). Here the CDR3 DNA reads TGTGCCAGCAGCACGGGACAGGAGGTAGATACGCAGTATTTT. Amino acid sequence: CASSTGQEVDTQYF.